This TCR beta chain was recovered during a study of vaccination and CD4 T cells after COVID-19. Regarding treatment: roughly 10-day PBMC culture with coronavirus spike peptide pools or control peptides (ViraFEST assay). Harvesting of the unexposed donor's CD4+ T cells predated the COVID-19 pandemic (2011-2018). Probes of unexposed-donor CD4+ T cells used SARS-CoV-2 S/N and four cold-coronavirus spikes (cells permitting). The Oncomine TCR Beta short-read assay sequenced DNA from cultured CD4+ T cells. The authors extracted genomic DNA from cultured CD4+ T cells. TCRdb reanalysed the PCR reads using MiXCR and keeps one entry per CDR3 protein. This table holds roughly 9,900 distinct CDR3 sequences, 34% found once. CDR3 length: 14 residues. CDR1 and CDR2 from the germline V gene are KGHSH and LQKENI. Trimming stripped 2 bases from V and 1 base from J, with 8 bases between. Study observations and caveats: Only post-vaccination samples contained a median approximately 90% of the reactive clones in convalescent patients.

For this clonotype: The target antigen is unknown.

Material: CD4+ T cells from blood, cultured in vitro. The rearrangement joins TRBV18 to TRBJ2-5, with D perhaps matching TRBD1 (6 bases). The receptor was derived from a human donor in good health. CDR3 nucleotides: TGTGCCAGCTCACCAGGGACACCCCAAGAGACCCAGTACTTC. Protein product: CASSPGTPQETQYF.